Below are 24 T cell receptor beta chains sequenced from a single sample in a study of blood T cells in healthy people across ages. Together with a sample-barcoded 5' primer, a J-beta primer mix was included in a second PCR lasting about 7 to 11 cycles. TCRdb independently ran MiXCR on the 5' RACE reads; one entry per CDR3 protein. The sample yields approximately 810,000 distinct CDR3 sequences, about 36% seen once. The source material was blood. The receptor set was obtained from a young man in good health.

V gene TRBV9 combines with J gene TRBJ2-3, with TRBD1 matching 7 bases. The CDR3 is 13 residues long. Germline V gene data show CDR1 as SGDLS and CDR2 as YYNGEE. J was trimmed by 8 bases and V by 3 bases; bases with no gene match: 6. Here the CDR3 reads CASSARQGGTQYF. The CDR3 nucleotides are TGTGCCAGCAGCGCACGACAGGGCGGTACGCAGTATTTT.

This chain links TRBV12-3 or TRBV12-4 with TRBJ2-3, with 13 bases aligning to TRBD2. The trim removed 6 bases at V and 1 base at J, leaving 4 bases unmatched. The CDR3 totals 16 residues. CDR3 in amino acids: CASRTSGGNRTDTQYF. CDR3 in DNA: TGTGCCAGCAGGACTAGCGGGGGGAACCGCACAGATACGCAGTATTTT.

The chain carries TRBV7-2 and TRBJ1-1, with no clear D. The CDR3 is 13 residues long. Trimming left V 5 bases short and J 3 bases short, with 10 bases between. CDR1 and CDR2 from the germline V gene are SGHTA and FQGNSA. This CDR3 reads CASSPEYDTEAFF. The CDR3 coding sequence is TGTGCCAGCAGCCCCGAGTACGACACTGAAGCTTTCTTT.

This clonotype came up once. The gene calls are TRBV5-1 and TRBJ1-6; 8 positions match TRBD1. V gave up 4 bases and J gave up 4 bases; unmatched junction bases: 4. This CDR3 comprises 15 residues. Germline assignment: CDR1 SGHRS and CDR2 YFSETQ. Here the CDR3 reads CASSARDRYNSPLHF. The CDR3 region has the DNA TGCGCCAGCAGCGCCCGGGACAGGTATAATTCACCCCTCCACTTT.

Points on this clonotype: At one of its ends the junction is not consistent with the germline gene, which may arise from a read error. The chain joins TRBV30 to TRBJ2-3; a possible D gene is TRBD2 (6 bases). Germline CDR1 and CDR2: GTSNPN and SVGIG (reference sequence). The CDR3 totals 12 residues. The CDR3 nucleotides are TGTGTCTGGAGTCTAGCGTCAGATACGCAGTATTTT. Translated: CVWSLASDTQYF.

In its sample, this clonotype was seen a few times. The rearrangement links TRBV9 to TRBJ1-2; D remains unclear. V shed 3 bases and J shed 5 bases, with 17 bases lying between them. This CDR3 region has 15 residues. CDR1 is SGDLS and CDR2 is YYNGEE in the germline V gene. The CDR3 is CASSETVEGGYGYTF. CDR3 sequence (DNA): TGTGCCAGCAGCGAGACCGTTGAGGGCGGGTATGGCTACACCTTC.

The chain carries TRBV2 and TRBJ2-1, with a weak D call TRBD2 (5 bases). This CDR3 is built from 16 residues. V shed 1 base and J shed 3 bases, with 13 bases lying between them. Germline V gene data show CDR1 as SNHLY and CDR2 as FYNNEI. The CDR3 DNA is TGTGCCAGCAGTGAAGGGGCTAGCCACTTCTACAATGAGCAGTTCTTC. This sequence encodes CASSEGASHFYNEQFF.

The V and J genes are TRBV9 and TRBJ2-5, with D possibly matching TRBD1 (6 bases). The CDR3 is 15 amino acids. Germline V gene sequence: CDR1 SGDLS, CDR2 YYNGEE. Trimming removed 0 bases at V and 5 bases at J, with 14 bases between. As DNA, the CDR3 is TGTGCCAGCAGCGTAGCTTCAGGGGCGCGGGAGACCCAGTACTTC. It encodes CASSVASGARETQYF.

The rearrangement uses TRBV2 and TRBJ1-2, with D possibly being TRBD1 (6 bases). Trimming cost V 11 bases and J 2 bases, with 12 bases left between them. Germline CDR1 is SNHLY and CDR2 is FYNNEI. There are 12 residues in the CDR3. The CDR3 region is CAGGQENYGYTF. The CDR3 nucleotides are TGTGCCGGGGGCCAGGAAAACTATGGCTACACCTTC.

The CDR3 is CASSGLAGGHSYNEQYF. In DNA form, the CDR3 reads TGTGCCAGCTCGGGACTAGCGGGGGGGCACTCCTACAATGAGCAGTACTTC. This chain links TRBV6-2 or TRBV6-3 with TRBJ2-1; TRBD2 matches 16 bases. The DNA end is a closer match to TRBJ2-7, so the J assignment may be wrong. Per germline, CDR1 MNHEY and CDR2 SVGEGT. This CDR3 contains 17 residues.

The chain carries TRBV27 and TRBJ2-7, with no clear D. CDR3 length equals 14 residues. The germline CDR1 and CDR2 sequences are MNHEY and SMNVEV (reference sequence). The V end was cut by 3 bases, the J end by 8 bases, with 17 bases between. In DNA, the CDR3 is TGTGCCAGCAGTTTTACCCCCACGTCCCTCAAGCAGTACTTC. Protein product: CASSFTPTSLKQYF.

The V gene is TRBV28, the J gene TRBJ2-3, with D possibly being TRBD2 (6 bases). Germline CDR1 reads MDHEN; CDR2 reads SYDVKM. V was pared by 3 bases and J by 6 bases, with 16 bases between. The CDR3 covers 15 residues. Here the CDR3 reads CASSFLEGLRDTQYF. CDR3 coding DNA: TGTGCCAGCAGTTTTTTGGAGGGCCTCCGGGATACGCAGTATTTT.

This chain links TRBV3-1 with TRBJ2-5; D remains unclear. V shed 1 base and J shed 7 bases, with 10 bases lying between them. The CDR3 contains 13 residues. Germline-derived CDR1 and CDR2 are LGHDT and YNNKEL (reference sequence). CDR3 DNA sequence: TGTGCCAGCAGCCAAGGAGACGGTGGGACCCAGTACTTC. This gives the protein CASSQGDGGTQYF.

The DNA for the CDR3 is TGTGCCACCAGCAGGGGAGCGGGCTCCTACAATGAGCAGTTCTTC. It codes for CATSRGAGSYNEQFF. V is TRBV15 and J is TRBJ2-1, with D possibly matching TRBD2 (6 bases). The CDR3 consists of 15 residues. Germline CDR1 is LNHNV and CDR2 is YYDKDF (reference sequence). The V end lost 3 bases, the J end lost 0 bases, and 9 bases lay between the germline ends.

In this sample, this clonotype turned up a few times. The genes are TRBV9 and TRBJ2-1; 7 bases line up with TRBD2. Germline assignment: CDR1 SGDLS and CDR2 YYNGEE. After removal of 2 bases from V and 6 bases from J, the junction contained 8 bases not matched to a gene. The CDR3 consists of 15 residues. The CDR3 sequence is CASSVSSGFPNEQFF. In nucleotides, the CDR3 is TGTGCCAGCAGCGTTTCTAGCGGATTTCCCAATGAGCAGTTCTTC.

The chain combines TRBV7-9 with TRBJ2-4; 8 nucleotides line up with TRBD1. The J call may be faulty, since TRBJ2-7 better matches the DNA end. Germline CDR1 reads SEHNR; CDR2 reads FQNEAQ (reference sequence). This CDR3 comprises 16 residues. This chain's CDR3 is CASSVFLRQGSGEQYF. As DNA, the CDR3 is TGTGCCAGCAGCGTATTTTTGAGACAGGGGTCCGGCGAGCAGTACTTC.

This clonotype was observed a handful of times. This chain uses TRBV6-6 with TRBJ1-5; 9 nucleotides match TRBD1. From germline, CDR1 is MNHNY and CDR2 SVGAGI (reference sequence). Trimming at V came to 5 bases and at J to 11 bases, leaving 7 bases not matched to a gene. The length of the CDR3 is 13 residues. CDR3: CASSTGTGYSQHF. As DNA, the CDR3 is TGTGCCAGCAGTACCGGGACAGGGTACTCCCAGCATTTT.

The gene calls are TRBV9 and TRBJ2-5, with a weak D call TRBD1 (5 bases). The V gene's germline CDR1 is SGDLS and CDR2 YYNGEE. Trimming stripped 0 bases from V and 1 base from J, with 13 bases between. This CDR3 spans 16 amino acids. The CDR3 here is CASSVGQGTFQETQYF. The CDR3 DNA reads TGTGCCAGCAGCGTAGGGCAGGGAACCTTCCAAGAGACCCAGTACTTC. The variable domain in full, with the rest retrieved from reference TRBV9 and TRBJ2-5, is DSGVTQTPKHLITATGQRVTLRCSPRSGDLSVYWYQQSLDQGLQFLIQYYNGEERAKGNILERFSAQQFPDLHSELNLSSLELGDSALYFCASSVGQGTFQETQYFGPGTRLLVL.

The CDR3 loop is CSAIRAGDIQETQYF. The CDR3 DNA sequence: TGCAGTGCTATTCGTGCGGGGGATATACAAGAGACCCAGTACTTC. The gene calls are TRBV20-1 and TRBJ2-5, with 7 bases aligning to TRBD2. The CDR3 spans 15 residues. Germline-derived CDR1 and CDR2 are DFQATT and SNEGSKA (reference sequence). V was pared by 4 bases and J by 2 bases, with 10 bases of the junction left unmatched.

This clonotype has ten or more counts. J is TRBJ2-1 and V is TRBV6-5; D uncertain. V shed 6 bases and J shed 0 bases, with 15 bases lying between them. CDR3 length: 16 residues. Germline V gene data show CDR1 as MNHEY and CDR2 as SVGAGI. The CDR3 is CASSPSLLLSYNEQFF. In nucleotides, the CDR3 is TGTGCCAGCAGCCCAAGCCTGCTCCTCTCCTACAATGAGCAGTTCTTC.

As concerns this clonotype: A read error may be the cause here, since a much bigger clone is one base away. J is TRBJ2-5 and V is TRBV20-1; D unresolved. This CDR3 is 14 amino acids long. Trimming pared 1 base from V and 1 base from J, leaving 10 bases between. Germline CDR1 reads DFQATT; CDR2 reads SNEGSKA (reference sequence). CDR3 sequence reads: CSARGKPGQETQYF. CDR3 DNA: TGCAGTGCTAGAGGAAAGCCAGGCCAAGAGACCCAGTACTTC.

This clonotype was seen only a few times. This chain links TRBV7-8 with TRBJ2-1, with 13 nucleotides matching TRBD2. With 4 bases clipped from V and 5 bases from J, the junction kept 5 bases outside the gene matches. This CDR3 has 16 residues. Germline CDR1 SGHVS, CDR2 FQNEAQ. DNA for the CDR3: TGTGCCAGCAGCTGGGGACTAGCGGGGTTGAACAATGAGCAGTTCTTC. Its translation is CASSWGLAGLNNEQFF.

The rearrangement uses TRBV9 and TRBJ1-1; possibly TRBD1 for D (5 bases). This CDR3 contains 16 residues. The V and J ends lost 1 base and 4 bases respectively, with 17 bases between them. Germline V gene sequence: CDR1 SGDLS, CDR2 YYNGEE. CDR3 nucleotides: TGTGCCAGCAGCGTACACCCCAGGGAAGGGATCACTGAAGCTTTCTTT. Amino acids: CASSVHPREGITEAFF.

The chain has TRBV7-2 and TRBJ1-2, with D possibly being TRBD1 (6 bases). V was trimmed by 5 bases and J by 5 bases, leaving 15 bases between them. Germline V gives CDR1 SGHTA, CDR2 FQGNSA. The CDR3 has 14 amino acids. CDR3 amino acids: CASSHAGAGYGYTF. The CDR3 DNA reads TGTGCCAGCAGCCACGCAGGGGCGGGATATGGCTACACCTTC.